The 26 T cell receptor beta chains given below trace back to one sample, sequenced in a study of control samples from healthy donors and cancer patients. The table came from immunoSEQ multiplex PCR; TCRdb's copy has only in-frame clones and leaves some out. The sample has about 170,000 clones, roughly 91% seen once. The specimen was blood. The receptors shown here come from a woman under 40 in good health.

Details on this clone: Different DNA sequences within this sample yield the same CDR3. The chain couples TRBV19 to TRBJ2-7; D is ambiguous. The germline V and J ends were trimmed by 1 base and 2 bases, with 6 bases remaining between them. CDR1 is LNHDA, CDR2 SQIVND, per germline (reference sequence). The CDR3 covers 13 residues. CDR3 amino acids: CASSIGRTYEQYF. Written as DNA, the CDR3 is TGTGCCAGTAGTATAGGGCGGACCTACGAGCAGTACTTC.

This chain links TRBV9 with TRBJ1-6; D is uncertain. Trimming cost V 0 bases and J 6 bases, with 7 bases left between them. The germline CDR1 and CDR2 sequences are SGDLS and YYNGEE. CDR3 length equals 14 residues. CDR3 protein: CASSVAVGNSPLHF. Here the CDR3 DNA reads TGTGCCAGCAGCGTAGCGGTAGGTAATTCACCCCTCCACTTT. The full variable domain, with the rest looked up from reference TRBV9 and TRBJ1-6, is DSGVTQTPKHLITATGQRVTLRCSPRSGDLSVYWYQQSLDQGLQFLIQYYNGEERAKGNILERFSAQQFPDLHSELNLSSLELGDSALYFCASSVAVGNSPLHFGNGTRLTVT.

This clone appeared a single time. This chain links TRBV28 with TRBJ1-5; D perhaps matches TRBD1 (6 bases). Per the germline V gene, CDR1 is MDHEN and CDR2 is SYDVKM. This CDR3 contains 14 residues. With 4 bases removed from V and 7 bases from J, the gap between germline ends came to 14 bases. The CDR3 DNA reads as TGTGCCAGCAGTTCACAGGGTTGGGGGCAGCCCCAGCATTTT. Translation gives CASSSQGWGQPQHF. Full variable domain (outside the CDR3, taken from reference TRBV28 and TRBJ1-5): DVKVTQSSRYLVKRTGEKVFLECVQDMDHENMFWYRQDPGLGLRLIYFSYDVKMKEKGDIPEGYSVSREKKERFSLILESASTNQTSMYLCASSSQGWGQPQHFGDGTRLSIL.

This rearrangement joins TRBV28 to TRBJ2-1; weak D call: TRBD2 (6 bases). Germline V lookup: CDR1 MDHEN, CDR2 SYDVKM. V dropped 5 bases and J dropped 5 bases, with 13 bases sitting between them. There are 14 residues in the CDR3. The CDR3 sequence is CASSTRTTNNEQFF. The CDR3 region has the DNA TGTGCCAGCAGTACCCGGACTACCAACAATGAGCAGTTCTTC.

Concerning this clone: The same CDR3 arises from other DNA sequences in this sample as well. This chain joins TRBV12-3 or TRBV12-4 and TRBJ1-5; maybe TRBD1 (5 bases). The CDR3 covers 13 residues. Trimming pared 2 bases from V and 4 bases from J, leaving 6 bases between. The CDR3 reads CASSLWGNQPQHF. CDR3 DNA sequence: TGTGCCAGCAGTTTATGGGGGAATCAGCCCCAGCATTTT.

This chain uses TRBV3-1 (or the pseudogene TRBV3-2) with TRBJ1-4; D not certain. CDR1 is LGHDT, CDR2 YNNKEL, per germline (reference sequence). Trimming pared 2 bases from V and 7 bases from J, leaving 14 bases between. The CDR3 contains 15 residues. The CDR3 bases are TGTGCCAGCAGCCAACATGGCGCCCTTGGTGAAAAACTGTTTTTT. Protein: CASSQHGALGEKLFF.

This clone has only one observation. The V gene is TRBV7-9, the J gene TRBJ1-2; 8 bases match TRBD1. V dropped 5 bases and J dropped 6; count of bases not matched to a gene: 8. The CDR3 is 14 amino acids. CDR1 SEHNR and CDR2 FQNEAQ come from the germline V gene (reference sequence). As DNA, the CDR3 is TGTGCCAGCAGCCCAGCGGGGACAGGAGATGGCTACACCTTC. Its protein product is CASSPAGTGDGYTF.

This clone was counted a few times. The same CDR3 arises from other DNA sequences in this sample as well. V gene TRBV11-2 combines with J gene TRBJ1-2; tentative D call: TRBD1 (5 bases). Germline loops: CDR1 SGHAT, CDR2 FQNNGV. The V and J ends lost 1 base and 2 bases respectively, with 11 bases between them. CDR3 length: 15 amino acids. The CDR3 nucleotides read TGTGCCAGCAGCTTAGCAGGGCCCCCCAACTATGGCTACACCTTC. This codes for CASSLAGPPNYGYTF.

A word on this clone: At the DNA level, this CDR3 is encoded by other sequences in the same sample as well. CDR3 in amino acids: CASGPGLAGYNEQFF. In DNA, the CDR3 is TGTGCTAGTGGTCCCGGGCTAGCGGGGTACAATGAGCAGTTCTTC. V and J are TRBV12-5 and TRBJ2-1; the match to TRBD2 covers 9 bases. CDR1 and CDR2 (germline): LGHNT, FRNRAP. Trimming cost V 5 bases and J 4 bases; bases outside gene matches: 6. This CDR3 region has 15 residues.

The V and J genes are TRBV6-1 and TRBJ1-6; no firm D call. V was cut by 3 bases and J by 3 bases, with 9 bases left in between. This CDR3 is 15 amino acids long. From germline, CDR1 is MNHNS and CDR2 SASEGT. The CDR3 loop reads CASSEVGDYNSPLHF. The DNA for the CDR3 is TGTGCCAGCAGTGAGGTCGGGGACTATAATTCACCCCTCCACTTT.

This rearrangement joins TRBV12-3 or TRBV12-4 to TRBJ2-5; weak D call: TRBD2 (6 bases). This CDR3 has 13 amino acids. Trimming took 6 bases from V and 1 from J, leaving 9 bases between them. Here the CDR3 reads CASRGTVQETQYF. The CDR3 DNA follows: TGTGCCAGCAGAGGGACTGTCCAAGAGACCCAGTACTTC.

V gene TRBV4-2 combines with J gene TRBJ2-7; TRBD1 might be the D (5 bases). The CDR3 extends over 13 amino acids. Trimming left V 0 bases short and J 2 bases short, with 5 bases between. Germline-derived CDR1 and CDR2 are LGHNA and YNFKEQ. The CDR3 here is CASSQDRAYEQYF. As DNA, the CDR3 is TGTGCCAGCAGCCAAGACAGGGCCTACGAGCAGTACTTC.

The CDR3 DNA reads TGTGCCAGCAGTTACTCGGAAAACTATGGCTACACCTTC. Its protein is CASSYSENYGYTF. The J gene is TRBJ1-2, the V gene TRBV6-5; D gene unclear. V dropped 0 bases and J dropped 2 bases, with 4 bases sitting between them. The germline V gene encodes CDR1 MNHEY and CDR2 SVGAGI. The CDR3 loop spans 13 amino acids.

V is TRBV23-1 and J is TRBJ1-3, with D tentatively TRBD1 (5 bases). TRBV23-1 is an ORF, with its function uncertain. The CDR3 totals 14 residues. V lost 4 bases and J 1 base, leaving 8 bases between the germline ends. The CDR3: CASSPGPSGNTIYF. Here the CDR3 DNA reads TGCGCCAGCAGTCCGGGGCCATCTGGAAACACCATATATTTT.

The chain couples TRBV4-3 to TRBJ1-4; perhaps TRBD1 as D (5 bases). V was cut by 1 base and J by 0 bases, with 12 bases left in between. The germline CDR1 and CDR2 sequences are LGHNA and YSLEER. The CDR3 length is 17 residues. This CDR3 is CASSQAPPTATNEKLFF. Here the CDR3 DNA reads TGCGCCAGCAGCCAAGCCCCCCCGACAGCAACTAATGAAAAACTGTTTTTT.

The gene calls are TRBV18 and TRBJ1-4; 7 nucleotides match TRBD1. The CDR3 runs 14 residues. Germline V lookup: CDR1 KGHSH, CDR2 LQKENI. V trimming: 3 bases; J trimming: 8 bases; junction bases outside the gene matches: 6. The CDR3 is CASSPETGREKLFF. The DNA of the CDR3 is TGTGCCAGCTCACCGGAGACAGGGAGGGAAAAACTGTTTTTT. Full variable domain (missing parts from reference TRBV18 and TRBJ1-4): NAGVMQNPRHLVRRRGQEARLRCSPMKGHSHVYWYRQLPEEGLKFMVYLQKENIIDESGMPKERFSAEFPKEGPSILRIQQVVRGDSAAYFCASSPETGREKLFFGSGTQLSVL.

This clone has just one count. This chain joins TRBV6-5 and TRBJ1-6; 8 bases match TRBD1. The trim removed 2 bases at V and 6 bases at J, leaving 3 bases unmatched. Germline CDR1 is MNHEY and CDR2 is SVGAGI. CDR3 length: 15 amino acids. CDR3 sequence reads: CASSYGQGANSPLHF. The CDR3 DNA follows: TGTGCCAGCAGTTACGGTCAGGGGGCTAATTCACCCCTCCACTTT.

This chain connects TRBV25-1 to TRBJ1-6, with TRBD1 as a possible D gene (5 bases). Germline V gene lookup returns CDR1 MGHDK and CDR2 SYGVNS. V was trimmed by 6 bases and J by 9 bases, leaving 12 bases between them. The CDR3 covers 13 residues. The CDR3 reads CASRGGDGSPLHF. The CDR3 coding sequence is TGTGCCAGCAGGGGGGGGGACGGTTCACCCCTCCACTTT.

The V and J genes are TRBV5-6 and TRBJ1-1; no clear D gene. This CDR3 region has 13 residues. V lost 2 bases and J 1 base, leaving 6 bases between the germline ends. The germline V gene encodes CDR1 SGHDT and CDR2 YYEEEE. CDR3 in DNA: TGTGCCAGCAGCTTTCTACAGAACACTGAAGCTTTCTTT. This codes for CASSFLQNTEAFF.

The chain is built from TRBV4-2 and TRBJ2-2; TRBD1 aligns across 10 bases. The junction had 3 bases not matched to a gene; V was cut back by 2 bases and J by 3 bases. Germline V gene sequence: CDR1 LGHNA, CDR2 YNFKEQ. CDR3 length equals 16 residues. CDR3 loop: CASSQTGQGDTGELFF. The CDR3 nucleotides are TGTGCCAGCAGCCAAACCGGACAGGGGGACACCGGGGAGCTGTTTTTT.

This sequence joins TRBV6-5 and TRBJ1-3, with a possible D match to TRBD1 (6 bases). This CDR3 spans 15 amino acids. CDR1 is MNHEY, CDR2 SVGAGI, per germline. V lost 7 bases and J 4 bases, leaving 17 bases between the germline ends. The CDR3 nucleotides read TGTGCCAGCAACGGGCCAGGGGCAGACGGAAACACCATATATTTT. The encoded protein is CASNGPGADGNTIYF.

The V and J genes are TRBV4-3 and TRBJ1-1; no definite D call. The CDR3 runs to 14 residues. Trimming stripped 0 bases from V and 3 bases from J, with 8 bases between. Germline V gives CDR1 LGHNA, CDR2 YSLEER. The CDR3 protein is CASSQDSGDTEAFF. The CDR3 DNA reads as TGCGCCAGCAGCCAAGATTCCGGGGACACTGAAGCTTTCTTT.

In this sample, this clone turned up a few times. The sample holds other DNA sequences that translate to the same CDR3. The rearrangement joins TRBV6-4 to TRBJ1-6; TRBD1 agrees at 9 bases. The ends lost 0 bases at V and 6 bases at J; junction bases unmatched: 0. This CDR3 contains 15 residues. Germline-derived CDR1 and CDR2 are MRHNA and SNTAGT. The CDR3 region is CASSDSTGGNSPLHF. DNA of the CDR3: TGTGCCAGCAGTGACTCGACAGGGGGTAATTCACCCCTCCACTTT.

This clone was detected only once. This chain uses TRBV10-3 with TRBJ2-1, with 8 bases that match TRBD2. The germline CDR1 and CDR2 sequences are ENHRY and SYGVKD. V gave up 7 bases and J gave up 5 bases; unmatched junction bases: 10. The length of the CDR3 is 15 residues. The CDR3 spells CAITRGGSGDNEQFF. In DNA form, the CDR3 reads TGTGCCATCACCCGAGGTGGTAGCGGGGACAATGAGCAGTTCTTC.

The chain is built from TRBV4-2 and TRBJ2-7, with a weak D call TRBD2 (6 bases). V was trimmed by 1 base and J by 0 bases, leaving 13 bases between them. The V gene's germline CDR1 is LGHNA and CDR2 YNFKEQ. The CDR3 has 16 residues. As DNA, the CDR3 is TGTGCCAGCAGCCAAGGGCTAGCGTCGAGCTCCTACGAGCAGTACTTC. Residues: CASSQGLASSSYEQYF.

DNA of the CDR3: TGTGCCAGCAGTGATACGGGGGGGCCGGATACGCAGTATTTT. The encoded protein is CASSDTGGPDTQYF. V usage is TRBV6-4 and J usage is TRBJ2-3, with TRBD2 identical over 8 bases. The V gene end was trimmed by 3 bases and the J gene end by 6 bases; junction bases not matched to a gene: 5. Germline lookup yields CDR1 MRHNA and CDR2 SNTAGT. The CDR3 is made up of 14 amino acids.